This T cell receptor beta chain was profiled in a study of T-cell memory formation after mild COVID-19. TCRdb re-derived calls from the 5' RACE reads in MiXCR, one entry per CDR3 protein. Here the sample spans around 160,000 distinct CDR3 sequences, around 10% being singletons. Remarks on this clonotype: As yet, its antigen is unknown.

Overall study results and limits: Contracting CD4+ clones sat mainly in CM and EM; CD8+ in EMRA. Among clones contracting day 15 to 85, CD4/CD8 was balanced, whereas later expanders leaned CD4+.

The sample consisted of PBMCs or a T cell subset sorted from them (not recorded which). This TCR derives from a man between 18 and 35 years old who had mild COVID-19 (a few samples of this study predate the infection). Cell type and time point are not known.

The CDR3 DNA reads as TGTGCCAGCAGTACCGGGAGGGTTACTGAAGCTTTCTTT. Translation gives CASSTGRVTEAFF. This chain uses TRBV6-2 or TRBV6-3 with TRBJ1-1; D unresolved. The germline CDR1 and CDR2 sequences are MNHEY and SVGEGT. The CDR3 is made up of 13 amino acids. Trimming removed 5 bases from V and 5 bases from J, with 12 bases in between.